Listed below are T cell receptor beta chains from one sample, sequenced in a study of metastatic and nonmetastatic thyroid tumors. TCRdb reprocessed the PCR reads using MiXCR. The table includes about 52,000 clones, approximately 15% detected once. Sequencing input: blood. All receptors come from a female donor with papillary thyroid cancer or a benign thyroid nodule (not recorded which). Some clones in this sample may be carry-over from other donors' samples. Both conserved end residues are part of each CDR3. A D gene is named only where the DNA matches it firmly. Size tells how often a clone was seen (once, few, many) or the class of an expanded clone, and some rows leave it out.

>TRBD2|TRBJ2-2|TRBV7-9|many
CASSKSLAGGFGIDTGELFF
TGTGCCAGCAGCAAGTCCCTAGCGGGAGGATTTGGGATCGACACCGGGGAGCTGTTTTTT
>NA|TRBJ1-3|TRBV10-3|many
CAITEGRAMAGNTIYF
TGTGCCATCACCGAAGGCAGGGCTATGGCTGGAAACACCATATATTTT
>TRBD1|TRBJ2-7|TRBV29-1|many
CSVEVSDRVSYEQYF
TGCAGCGTTGAAGTGAGCGACAGGGTCTCCTACGAGCAGTACTTC
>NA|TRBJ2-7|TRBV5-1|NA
CSSSLGSRRLLPEQYF
TGCTCCAGCAGCTTGGGGTCGCGGCGATTATTACCCGAGCAGTACTTC
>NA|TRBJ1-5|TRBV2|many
CASRGGSNQPQHF
TGTGCCAGCAGGGGGGGGAGCAATCAGCCCCAGCATTTT
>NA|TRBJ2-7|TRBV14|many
CASSPGREQYF
TGTGCCAGCAGCCCTGGGCGGGAGCAGTACTTC
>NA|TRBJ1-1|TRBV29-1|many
CSVLGYGNTEAFF
TGCAGCGTTCTCGGTTATGGGAACACTGAAGCTTTCTTT
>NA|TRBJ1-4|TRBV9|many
CASSVEVGEKLFF
TGTGCCAGCAGCGTAGAGGTGGGAGAAAAACTGTTTTTT
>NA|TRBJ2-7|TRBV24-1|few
CATSGGMPHEQYF
TGTGCCACCTCCGGGGGTATGCCCCACGAGCAGTACTTC
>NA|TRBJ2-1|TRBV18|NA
CASSPKAGSSYNEQFF
TGTGCCAGCTCACCAAAGGCAGGGAGCTCCTACAATGAGCAGTTCTTC
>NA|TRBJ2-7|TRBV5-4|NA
CSSSLGTGSSYEQYF
TGTTCCAGCAGCTTGGGGACTGGGAGCTCCTACGAGCAGTACTTC
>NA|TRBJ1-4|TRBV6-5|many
CASRTDQGSGLKWREKLFF
TGTGCCAGCAGGACCGATCAGGGGTCTGGGCTCAAATGGAGAGAAAAACTGTTTTTT
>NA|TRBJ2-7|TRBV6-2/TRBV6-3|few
CASSPGPRLRWQYF
TGTGCCAGCAGCCCCGGACCCCGTCTACGGTGGCAGTACTTC
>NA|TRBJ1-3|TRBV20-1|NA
CSSRDRTREAGNTIYF
TGCAGTTCTAGAGATAGGACACGGGAAGCTGGAAACACCATATATTTT
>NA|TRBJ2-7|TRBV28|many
CASSTSVGATSYEQYF
TGTGCCAGCAGCACCTCGGTGGGGGCTACCTCCTACGAGCAGTACTTC
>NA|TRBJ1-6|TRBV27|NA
CAPQMSSPLHF
TGTGCCCCCCAGATGTCTTCACCCCTCCACTTT
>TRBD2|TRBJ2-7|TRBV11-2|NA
CASSPLAGGGGEQYF
TGTGCCAGCAGCCCACTAGCGGGAGGTGGGGGCGAGCAGTACTTC
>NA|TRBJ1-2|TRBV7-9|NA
CASSPDSRDSYTF
TGTGCCAGCAGCCCGGACAGCAGGGACTCCTACACCTTC
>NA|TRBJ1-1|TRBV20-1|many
CTPRGSVAEAFF
TGCACGCCGCGGGGTAGTGTCGCTGAAGCTTTCTTT
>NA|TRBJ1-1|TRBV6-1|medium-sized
CASSVGINTEAFF
TGTGCCAGCAGTGTGGGGATTAACACTGAAGCTTTCTTT
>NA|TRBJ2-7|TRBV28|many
CASSPSESSYEQYF
TGTGCCAGCAGTCCGAGCGAGAGCTCCTACGAGCAGTACTTC
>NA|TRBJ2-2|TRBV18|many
CASSEAVSTGELFF
TGTGCCAGCTCGGAGGCGGTGAGCACCGGGGAGCTGTTTTTT